The present T cell receptor (beta chain) was sequenced within a study of T cell responses to AZD1222 COVID-19 vaccine. Study-wide points: A mostly white British donor set with more females was recruited, and clonal diversity was possibly underestimated. Repertoires in all cases were sampled only once the peak T cell response had passed. With dominance at 160-218 and 743-854, vaccine-associated CD4 TCRs spanned spike. Vaccination with two AZD1222 doses was followed by a rise in Spike-specific TCR breadth and depth.

Measured with immunoSEQ multiplex PCR; TCRdb has only the in-frame clones, and not every one. The sample yields approximately 300,000 clones, about 94% seen once. Looked up from germline, CDR1 is MGHRA and CDR2 is YSYEKL. The CDR3 extends over 16 amino acids. V was clipped by 2 bases and J by 4 bases; unmatched bases: 4. With respect to this clone: Its antigen is still unknown.

The sequence was obtained from an adult who received the AZD1222 COVID-19 vaccine. This sequence joins TRBV4-1 and TRBJ2-7; 14 positions agree with TRBD2. Source: peripheral blood, taken 28 days after the second AZD1222 dose. CDR3 region: CASSQPTSGRGYEQYF. The DNA of the CDR3 is TGCGCCAGCAGCCAACCGACTAGCGGGAGGGGGTACGAGCAGTACTTC.